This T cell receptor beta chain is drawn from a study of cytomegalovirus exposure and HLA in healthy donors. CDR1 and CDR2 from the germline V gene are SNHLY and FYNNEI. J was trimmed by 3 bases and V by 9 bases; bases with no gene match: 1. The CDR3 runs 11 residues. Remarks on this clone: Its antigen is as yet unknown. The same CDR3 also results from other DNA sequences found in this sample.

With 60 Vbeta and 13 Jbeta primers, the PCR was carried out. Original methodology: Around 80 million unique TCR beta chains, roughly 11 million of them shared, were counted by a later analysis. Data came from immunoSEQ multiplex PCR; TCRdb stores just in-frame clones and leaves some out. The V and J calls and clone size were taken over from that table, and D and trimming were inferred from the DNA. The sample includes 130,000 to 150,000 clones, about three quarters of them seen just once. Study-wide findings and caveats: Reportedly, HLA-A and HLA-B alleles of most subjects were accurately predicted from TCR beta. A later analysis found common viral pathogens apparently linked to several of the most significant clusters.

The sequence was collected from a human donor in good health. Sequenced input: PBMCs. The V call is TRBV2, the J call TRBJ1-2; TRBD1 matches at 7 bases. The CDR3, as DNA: TGTGCCAGTACAGGGGACTATGGCTACACCTTC. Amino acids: CASTGDYGYTF.